These T cell receptor beta chains were read from a single sample in a study of beta chain features in type 1 diabetes. Profiling relied on immunoSEQ multiplex PCR, and the TCRdb table lists in-frame clones only, not all of them. The data show around 290,000 clones, roughly 8% seen once. The sequenced sample was central memory CD4+ T cells from blood. Receptors were obtained from a woman aged 18-29 years in good health. Each CDR3 is given with its conserved first and last residue. The D gene is left open where the match is weak. Clone size is shown for a subset of rows, as once, few, many or a class of expanded clone.

>TRBJ2-7|-|TRBD1|TRBV18
TGTGCCAGCTCAGAGAAGGGACAGCAATACGAGCAGTACTTC
CASSEKGQQYEQYF
>TRBJ1-5|-|-|TRBV27
TGTGCCAGCCGATCCTCCTGGGCCACAGTCAATCAGCCCCAGCATTTT
CASRSSWATVNQPQHF
>TRBJ2-5|-|TRBD1|TRBV29-1
TGCAGCGTTGGGTCGACAGGGGCTGGGGAGACCCAGTACTTC
CSVGSTGAGETQYF
>TRBJ2-2|-|TRBD1|TRBV4-1
TGCGCCAGCAGGACAGGGTTTGATCCTTTCGCCGGGGAGCTGTTTTTT
CASRTGFDPFAGELFF
>TRBJ2-3|-|-|TRBV28
TGTGCCAGCAGTTTGACTAAAGATACGCAGTATTTT
CASSLTKDTQYF
>TRBJ1-4|-|-|TRBV4-1
TGCGCCAGCAGCCAGGGGGGGCTCCAAGGCGAAAAACTGTTTTTT
CASSQGGLQGEKLFF
>TRBJ2-7|few|TRBD1|TRBV7-2
TGTGCCAGCAGTTTCGGGACAGGGACCTACGAGCAGTACTTC
CASSFGTGTYEQYF
>TRBJ2-3|few|-|TRBV29-1
TGCAGCGTTGATGGTGGGCAAACCTCCACCGATACGCAGTATTTT
CSVDGGQTSTDTQYF
>TRBJ2-3|-|TRBD1|TRBV28
TGTGCCAGCAGCGGGGGCGGGACAGGGATTTTTAGGGATACGCAGTATTTT
CASSGGGTGIFRDTQYF
>TRBJ1-1|-|-|TRBV30
TGTGCCTGGAGTACGGCGGGGATGAACACTGAAGCTTTCTTT
CAWSTAGMNTEAFF
>TRBJ1-6|-|-|TRBV19
TGTGCCAGTAGGGGGACGACTCGAGGCTCCTATAATTCACCCCTCCACTTT
CASRGTTRGSYNSPLHF
>TRBJ1-1|many|TRBD1|TRBV29-1
TGCAGCGCAGGACAGGGGGACACTGAAGCTTTCTTT
CSAGQGDTEAFF
>TRBJ2-2|-|-|TRBV7-3
TGTGCCAGCAGCTTAGGTCGGGATTTCACCGGGGAGCTGTTTTTT
CASSLGRDFTGELFF
>TRBJ2-2|-|-|TRBV7-6
TGTGCCAGCAGCTTTTCCAGGGCCACCGGGGAGCTGTTTTTT
CASSFSRATGELFF
>TRBJ2-1|-|-|TRBV28
TGTGCCAGCAGTCCAAACCGAGGGATCAGCTCCTACAATGAGCAGTTCTTC
CASSPNRGISSYNEQFF
>TRBJ2-5|many|-|TRBV7-8
TGTGCCAGCAGCTTAGTTTGGGGGTGGCAAGAGACCCAGTACTTC
CASSLVWGWQETQYF
>TRBJ2-5|few|-|TRBV7-8
TGTGCCAGCAGCTTGGGGACAAGACAAGAGACCCAGTACTTC
CASSLGTRQETQYF
>TRBJ2-1|few|-|TRBV29-1
TGCAGCGTACAGGGTCGCTTCGGTAATGAGCAGTTCTTC
CSVQGRFGNEQFF
>TRBJ2-1|many|TRBD1|TRBV6-6
TGTGCCAGCAGTTTTTCAGGGGGTTCCTACAATGAGCAGTTCTTC
CASSFSGGSYNEQFF
>TRBJ2-5|few|-|TRBV14
TGTGCCAGCAGCCCGAACCAAGAGACCCAGTACTTC
CASSPNQETQYF
>TRBJ2-7|once|-|TRBV10-3
TGTGCCATCAGTGAGGAGGGGGAGGTGGACTACGAGCAGTACTTC
CAISEEGEVDYEQYF
>TRBJ2-1|few|TRBD1|TRBV9
TGTGCCAGCAGCGCGGTTGGGACAGGGGGCCACAATGAGCAGTTCTTC
CASSAVGTGGHNEQFF
>TRBJ2-5|-|-|TRBV18
TGTGCCAGCTCACCACCGAATCTCGGGGGGCTCGGGACTTCGTACTTC
CASSPPNLGGLGTSYF
>TRBJ2-2|few|-|TRBV7-9
TGTGCCAGCAGCTTAGGGAGCGGAACCGGGGAGCTGTTTTTT
CASSLGSGTGELFF
>TRBJ2-3|few|-|TRBV28
TGTGCCAGCAGTGATCTTACAGATACGCAGTATTTT
CASSDLTDTQYF
>TRBJ2-5|few|-|TRBV5-4
TGTGCCAGCAGCTTTAGACGGAATGGCCAAGAGACCCAGTACTTC
CASSFRRNGQETQYF
>TRBJ2-7|few|-|TRBV29-1
TGCAGCGTTCGTTATAACACTCTACGGGAGCAGTACTTC
CSVRYNTLREQYF
>TRBJ1-3|few|-|TRBV2
TGTGCCAGCAGCCAGCCCAGCTCTGGAAACACCATATATTTT
CASSQPSSGNTIYF
>TRBJ2-2|many|TRBD1|TRBV29-1
TGCAGCGTTGTGTTGGACAGGGGGAACACCGGGGAGCTGTTTTTT
CSVVLDRGNTGELFF
>TRBJ1-6|few|-|TRBV7-9
TGTGCCAGCAGCCTCACAGGGCCGGGGTCACCCCTCCACTTT
CASSLTGPGSPLHF
>TRBJ2-5|many|-|TRBV7-9
TGTGCCAGCATGGGGGGACGTCAAGAGACCCAGTACTTC
CASMGGRQETQYF
>TRBJ1-1|many|TRBD1|TRBV19
TGTGCCAGTACTACGGGACAGGCCATGAACACTGAAGCTTTCTTT
CASTTGQAMNTEAFF
>TRBJ2-7|few|-|TRBV16
TGTGCCAGCAGCCAATCCGGGCCAGGCTACGAGCAGTACTTC
CASSQSGPGYEQYF
>TRBJ1-6|few|TRBD1|TRBV23-1
TGCGCCAGCAGCCCGGGACAGGGGAGTTCACCCCTCCACTTT
CASSPGQGSSPLHF
>TRBJ1-6|-|-|TRBV7-2
TGTGCCAACAGCTTATCTGACACCTCTGGGTCACCCCTCCACTTT
CANSLSDTSGSPLHF
>TRBJ1-1|few|-|TRBV28
TGTGCCAGCAGTTTCTGGGGCCGTAACACTGAAGCTTTCTTT
CASSFWGRNTEAFF
>TRBJ2-3|-|-|TRBV29-1
TGCAGCGCAAACGGAGGGGATGTGATCGATACGCAGTATTTT
CSANGGDVIDTQYF